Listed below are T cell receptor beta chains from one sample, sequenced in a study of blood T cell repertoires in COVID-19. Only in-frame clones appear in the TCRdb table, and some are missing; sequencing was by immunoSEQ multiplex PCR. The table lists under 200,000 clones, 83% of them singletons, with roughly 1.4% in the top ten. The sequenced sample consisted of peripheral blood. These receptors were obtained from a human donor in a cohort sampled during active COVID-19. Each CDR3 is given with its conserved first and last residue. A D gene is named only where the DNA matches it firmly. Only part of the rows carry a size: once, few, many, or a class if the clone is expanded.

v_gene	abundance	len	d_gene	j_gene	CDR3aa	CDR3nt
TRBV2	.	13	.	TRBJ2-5	CASSVDSQETQYF	TGTGCCAGCAGTGTGGACAGCCAAGAGACCCAGTACTTC
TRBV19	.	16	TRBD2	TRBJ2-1	CASSSRLAGSYNEQFF	TGTGCCAGTAGTTCGCGACTAGCGGGCTCCTACAATGAGCAGTTCTTC
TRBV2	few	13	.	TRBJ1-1	CASSNGQNTEAFF	TGTGCCAGCAGTAACGGACAGAACACTGAAGCTTTCTTT
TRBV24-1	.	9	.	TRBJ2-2	CATTRELFF	TGTGCCACCACCAGGGAGCTGTTTTTT
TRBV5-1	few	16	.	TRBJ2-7	CASSPAGPEVSYEQYF	TGCGCCAGCAGCCCCGCAGGGCCCGAGGTATCCTACGAGCAGTACTTC
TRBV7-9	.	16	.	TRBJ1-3	CASSLSSGRAGNTIYF	TGTGCCAGCAGCTTATCGTCGGGCAGGGCTGGAAACACCATATATTTT
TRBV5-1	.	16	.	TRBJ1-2	CASSSDEPGHFYGYTF	TGCGCCAGCAGCTCGGATGAACCGGGACACTTCTATGGCTACACCTTC
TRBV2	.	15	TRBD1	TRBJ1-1	CASRELTGSNTEAFF	TGTGCCAGCAGGGAGCTGACAGGGTCGAACACTGAAGCTTTCTTT
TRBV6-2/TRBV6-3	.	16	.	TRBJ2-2	CASSYPFGQNTGELFF	TGTGCCAGCAGTTACCCGTTTGGGCAGAACACCGGGGAGCTGTTTTTT
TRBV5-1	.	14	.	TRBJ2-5	CASSLAKWTETQYF	TGCGCCAGCAGCTTGGCCAAGTGGACTGAGACCCAGTACTTC
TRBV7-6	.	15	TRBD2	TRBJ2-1	CASSSLYGRVNEQFF	TGTGCCAGCAGCTCCCTTTACGGGAGGGTTAATGAGCAGTTCTTC
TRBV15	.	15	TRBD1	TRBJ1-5	CATSRDRASNQPQHF	TGTGCCACCAGCAGGGACAGGGCGAGCAATCAGCCCCAGCATTTT
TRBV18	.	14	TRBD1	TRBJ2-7	CASSPRTGGREQYF	TGTGCCAGCTCACCACGGACAGGGGGGCGGGAGCAGTACTTC
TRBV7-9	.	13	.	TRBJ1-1	CASSYVENTEAFF	TGTGCCAGCAGCTATGTAGAGAACACTGAAGCTTTCTTT
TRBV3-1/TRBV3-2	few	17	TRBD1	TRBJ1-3	CASSPRDRVLSGNTIYF	TGTGCCAGCAGCCCCCGGGACAGAGTCCTCTCTGGAAACACCATATATTTT
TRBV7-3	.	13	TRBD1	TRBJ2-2	CASRDRGAGELFF	TGTGCCAGCAGGGACAGGGGAGCCGGGGAGCTGTTTTTT
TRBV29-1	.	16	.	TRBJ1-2	CSVEGFNGDKGYGYTF	TGCAGCGTTGAAGGGTTTAATGGGGACAAGGGATATGGCTACACCTTC
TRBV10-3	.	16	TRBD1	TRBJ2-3	CAIMGQGGYGTDTQYF	TGTGCCATCATGGGACAGGGAGGTTATGGCACAGATACGCAGTATTTT